This T cell receptor beta chain comes out of a study of early T cells in non-severe SARS-CoV-2 infection. Whole-study context: Bulk RNA from unsorted whole blood was sequenced; chains were unpaired.

Individual cDNA molecules received unique molecular identifiers during library preparation. TCRdb reprocessed the 5' RACE reads via MiXCR and lists one record per CDR3 protein. The repertoire holds 55,000 or so distinct CDR3 sequences, roughly 12% seen once, with 9.5% to 13% in the top ten. J gave up 1 base and V 5 bases, and 1 base lay outside the gene matches. CDR3 length equals 15 residues. Study conclusions and caveats: The study's VDJdb matching favored anti-spike CD8 responses and missed private and CD4 specificities.

Of note for this clonotype: The target antigen is unknown.

V and J are TRBV12-3 or TRBV12-4 and TRBJ2-5, with 13 bases aligning to TRBD2. The sequencing sample was made of whole blood. This clonotype was sampled from an adult who was a healthcare worker with PCR-confirmed SARS-CoV-2 infection or an uninfected control (not recorded which). CDR3 DNA sequence: TGTGCCAGCAGTCGACTAGCGGGAGGCCAAGAGACCCAGTACTTC. This translates into CASSRLAGGQETQYF.